The 4 T cell receptor beta chains below were found in one sample sequenced in a study of cytomegalovirus exposure and HLA in healthy donors. Measured with immunoSEQ multiplex PCR; TCRdb has only the in-frame clones, and not every one. The sample consists of around 100,000 clones, around 85% of them appearing once. The sequenced sample was PBMCs. The receptor source for this set is a man younger than 30 in good health and CMV-seropositive.

In DNA, the CDR3 is TGTGCCAGCTCCGGACCGGAGACCCCGGGAGGTACCTATGGCTACACCTTC. It yields the protein CASSGPETPGGTYGYTF. The chain joins TRBV18 to TRBJ1-2; no clear D. CDR1 is KGHSH, CDR2 LQKENI, per germline. Trimming took off 6 bases at V and 4 bases at J, with 24 bases between the two ends. The CDR3 totals 17 residues.

This clone appeared a few times. The gene calls are TRBV7-6 and TRBJ2-5, with D tentatively TRBD2 (5 bases). Germline CDR1 SGHVS, CDR2 FNYEAQ. The ends were cut back, 0 bases at V and 5 bases at J, with 13 bases in the middle. CDR3 length: 15 amino acids. CDR3 sequence: CASSLASVSGETQYF. The CDR3, as DNA: TGTGCCAGCAGCTTAGCATCGGTGTCGGGGGAGACCCAGTACTTC.

CDR3: CASSLTSGDTQYF. The CDR3 DNA is TGTGCCAGCAGTTTAACTAGCGGGGATACGCAGTATTTT. The gene calls are TRBV27 and TRBJ2-3, with TRBD2 matching 9 bases. With V trimmed by 2 bases and J by 6 bases, 0 bases remained unmatched. The CDR3 contains 13 residues. Germline assignment: CDR1 MNHEY and CDR2 SMNVEV (reference sequence).

The rearrangement joins TRBV19 to TRBJ2-5; D may be TRBD1 (6 bases). V was shortened by 5 bases and J by 5 bases, with 18 bases between the two germline ends. Looked up from germline, CDR1 is LNHDA and CDR2 is SQIVND (reference sequence). The CDR3 runs to 15 residues. The CDR3 coding sequence is TGTGCCAGTAGTGCCCACAATCAGGGGATCGAGACCCAGTACTTC. This gives the protein CASSAHNQGIETQYF. Looking up the rest from reference TRBV19 and TRBJ2-5 gives the full variable domain: DGGITQSPKYLFRKEGQNVTLSCEQNLNHDAMYWYRQDPGQGLRLIYYSQIVNDFQKGDIAEGYSVSREKKESFPLTVTSAQKNPTAFYLCASSAHNQGIETQYFGPGTRLLVL.